Below, 24 T cell receptor beta chains from the same sample are listed, as sequenced in a study of T cells in Graves' hyperthyroidism and ophthalmopathy. From RNA transcripts, TCR beta CDR3 regions were amplified. The study used the HTBI primer set for a first-round RT-PCR of the TCR CDR3. One entry per CDR3 protein results from TCRdb running MiXCR on the multiplex PCR reads. Of 730,000 or so distinct CDR3 sequences in the sample, under 20% were seen once. The sample taken for sequencing was blood. Receptors were obtained from a woman aged 45-60 years with Graves' hyperthyroidism that later progressed to Graves' ophthalmopathy.

This clonotype turned up a few times. The rearrangement uses TRBV10-3 and TRBJ2-6; D is perhaps TRBD1 (5 bases). V was clipped by 0 bases and J by 4 bases, with 13 bases between them. The CDR3 contains 17 residues. Germline CDR1 and CDR2: ENHRY and SYGVKD. In DNA, the CDR3 is TGTGCCATCAGTGAGTCAGTTGGGCAGGGAGGGGCCAACGTCCTGACTTTC. Encoded protein: CAISESVGQGGANVLTF.

V is TRBV7-3 and J is TRBJ1-5; possible D gene TRBD1, 5 bases. This CDR3 contains 16 residues. Germline CDR1 and CDR2: SGHTA and FQGTGA. Trimming cost V 0 bases and J 7 bases, with 16 bases left between them. The CDR3 coding sequence is TGTGCCAGCAGCTTAACAGTCGAGGGGAAAGTCCAGCCCCAGCATTTT. Its protein is CASSLTVEGKVQPQHF.

V usage is TRBV24-1 and J usage is TRBJ1-1, with D perhaps TRBD1 (5 bases). The CDR3 loop spans 17 amino acids. V shed 3 bases and J shed 7 bases, with 23 bases lying between them. CDR1 KGHDR and CDR2 SFDVKD come from the germline V gene. CDR3 loop: CATSDPEGGGECIEAFF. The CDR3 region has the DNA TGTGCCACCAGTGATCCTGAGGGTGGGGGGGAGTGCATTGAAGCTTTCTTT.

This clonotype has ten or more counts. The V call is TRBV3-1, the J call TRBJ2-5; 8 bases match TRBD2. The CDR3 has 15 residues. CDR1 is LGHDT and CDR2 is YNNKEL in the germline V gene (reference sequence). V was pared by 4 bases and J by 1 base, with 5 bases of the junction left unmatched. In nucleotides, the CDR3 is TGTGCCAGCAGCCCGACCGGACTAGCCCAAGAGACCCAGTACTTC. Its protein is CASSPTGLAQETQYF.

This chain connects TRBV29-1 to TRBJ1-2; no clear D. The V gene's germline CDR1 is SQVTM and CDR2 ANQGSEA. This CDR3 comprises 14 residues. Trimming cost V 7 bases and J 4 bases, with 19 bases left between them. The CDR3 here is CSASHPSFSYGYTF. The CDR3 nucleotides are TGCAGCGCCTCGCATCCTAGCTTCTCCTATGGCTACACCTTC.

This clonotype was detected ten times or more. CDR3 nucleotides: TGTGCCAGCTCACCCCCCGGGACTAGCCGGGAGACCCAGTACTTC. Its protein is CASSPPGTSRETQYF. The chain recombines TRBV18 with TRBJ2-5; TRBD2 agrees at 9 bases. V shed 3 bases and J 5 bases; nucleotides not matched to a gene: 7. The germline V gene has CDR1 KGHSH and CDR2 LQKENI. This CDR3 has 15 residues.

The chain carries TRBV6-1 and TRBJ2-1; the D gene is possibly TRBD1 (6 bases). This CDR3 is 13 amino acids long. V dropped 5 bases and J dropped 5 bases, with 10 bases sitting between them. Looked up from germline, CDR1 is MNHNS and CDR2 is SASEGT. In DNA form, the CDR3 reads TGTGCCAGCAGTTCGGCAGGGGACAATGAGCAGTTCTTC. Translated: CASSSAGDNEQFF.

Details on this clonotype: This may come from a read error, since a much larger clone is one base off. Here the CDR3 omits its conserved ending phenylalanine or tryptophan, so a read error is the likely source. The rearrangement joins TRBV3-1 to TRBJ2-7; perhaps TRBD1 as D (6 bases). V lost 3 bases and J lost 2, with 11 bases in between. The germline V gene has CDR1 LGHDT and CDR2 YNNKEL (reference sequence). The CDR3 is made up of 14 amino acids. DNA of the CDR3: TGTGCCAGCAGCCAGGGCAGGGGAACCTACGAGCAGTACATC. Translation: CASSQGRGTYEQYI.

The chain carries TRBV4-3 and TRBJ2-2, with TRBD1 as a possible D gene (5 bases). V gave up 0 bases and J gave up 1 base, with 12 bases separating them. CDR1 is LGHNA, CDR2 YSLEER, per germline. CDR3 length: 17 residues. This CDR3 is CASSQDQGSGNTGELFF. CDR3 nucleotides: TGCGCCAGCAGCCAAGATCAGGGTAGTGGGAACACCGGGGAGCTGTTTTTT.

This clonotype came up many times. The V and J genes are TRBV3-1 and TRBJ2-3; D may correspond to TRBD1 or TRBD2 (5 bases each). The V and J ends lost 1 base and 3 bases respectively, with 20 bases between them. This CDR3 has 18 residues. Looked up from germline, CDR1 is LGHDT and CDR2 is YNNKEL (reference sequence). This chain's CDR3 is CASSQVNGKGTRTDTQYF. The CDR3 DNA reads TGTGCCAGCAGCCAAGTAAACGGGAAGGGGACGAGGACAGATACGCAGTATTTT.

The sample holds many counts of this clonotype. The rearrangement links TRBV24-1 to TRBJ2-5, with a tentative D call TRBD2 (5 bases). V shed 6 bases and J shed 3 bases, with 16 bases lying between them. This CDR3 contains 15 residues. Germline CDR1 KGHDR, CDR2 SFDVKD. CDR3 in DNA: TGTGCCACCAGTTGGTCGGGGAGAGGTGAAGAGACCCAGTACTTC. It is translated as CATSWSGRGEETQYF.

This clonotype was detected many times. The chain recombines TRBV11-2 with TRBJ1-2, with D perhaps TRBD1 (6 bases). This CDR3 is 16 amino acids long. Deletions cut 1 base from V and 0 bases from J, with 12 bases between. Germline V gene lookup returns CDR1 SGHAT and CDR2 FQNNGV. The DNA for the CDR3 is TGTGCCAGCAGCTTAGTGGACAGTCCTTCTAACTATGGCTACACCTTC. Translated: CASSLVDSPSNYGYTF.

The J gene is TRBJ2-3, the V gene TRBV29-1; D gene ambiguous. Trimming took off 6 bases at V and 4 bases at J, with 11 bases between the two ends. There are 12 residues in the CDR3. Germline CDR1 and CDR2: SQVTM and ANQGSEA. The CDR3 protein is CSVGTPPDTQYF. Written as DNA, the CDR3 is TGCAGCGTAGGAACCCCCCCAGATACGCAGTATTTT.

The genes are TRBV12-3 or TRBV12-4 and TRBJ2-3; D may be TRBD2 (5 bases). Deletions cut 3 bases from V and 2 bases from J, with 6 bases between. The CDR3 is 13 residues long. The CDR3 region is CASSFRDTDTQYF. The DNA of the CDR3 is TGTGCCAGCAGTTTCCGGGACACAGATACGCAGTATTTT.

This clonotype came up a few times. This rearrangement joins TRBV6-1 to TRBJ1-4; 11 bases agree with TRBD1. Trimming at V came to 5 bases and at J to 0 bases, leaving 8 bases not matched to a gene. This CDR3 region has 18 residues. Germline values: CDR1 MNHNS, CDR2 SASEGT. The CDR3 is CASSQRTGGLATNEKLFF. DNA of the CDR3: TGTGCCAGCAGTCAACGGACAGGGGGCCTTGCAACTAATGAAAAACTGTTTTTT.

V and J are TRBV20-1 and TRBJ2-1; D gene unclear. CDR3 length equals 11 residues. Germline assignment: CDR1 DFQATT and CDR2 SNEGSKA (reference sequence). The CDR3 DNA sequence: TGCGCGAAACTGGGAATCAATGAGCAGTTCTTC. This gives the protein CAKLGINEQFF.

This clonotype was counted many times. V gene TRBV5-1 combines with J gene TRBJ1-4, with D maybe TRBD1 (6 bases). The CDR3 has 16 amino acids. Looked up from germline, CDR1 is SGHRS and CDR2 is YFSETQ. The ends were cut back, 0 bases at V and 0 bases at J, with 9 bases in the middle. This CDR3 is CASSLGNRATNEKLFF. The CDR3 coding sequence is TGCGCCAGCAGCTTGGGGAACAGGGCAACTAATGAAAAACTGTTTTTT.

This clonotype was seen a few times. The chain employs TRBV27 and TRBJ2-2, with TRBD2 as a possible D gene (5 bases). Germline V CDR1 and CDR2: MNHEY, SMNVEV (reference sequence). The CDR3 sequence is 17 residues long. V shed 1 base and J shed 7 bases, with 19 bases lying between them. CDR3 in amino acids: CASSLFVPQPRDGELFF. CDR3 nucleotides: TGTGCCAGCAGTTTATTTGTCCCTCAGCCACGGGACGGGGAGCTGTTTTTT.

The chain has TRBV29-1 and TRBJ1-2, with 8 positions matching TRBD1. With 6 bases clipped from V and 7 bases from J, the junction kept 13 bases outside the gene matches. The germline gives CDR1 SQVTM, CDR2 ANQGSEA. The CDR3 runs to 14 residues. Here the CDR3 reads CSVQTGGIFSGYTF. As DNA, the CDR3 is TGCAGCGTGCAAACAGGGGGAATCTTTTCTGGCTACACCTTC. The variable domain in full, with the rest retrieved from reference TRBV29-1 and TRBJ1-2, is SAVISQKPSRDICQRGTSLTIQCQVDSQVTMMFWYRQQPGQSLTLIATANQGSEATYESGFVIDKFPISRPNLTFSTLTVSNMSPEDSSIYLCSVQTGGIFSGYTFGSGTRLTVV.

The J gene is TRBJ1-2, the V gene TRBV29-1, with D unclear. This CDR3 spans 15 amino acids. The germline CDR1 and CDR2 sequences are SQVTM and ANQGSEA. The V end lost 0 bases, the J end lost 1 base, and 12 bases lay between the germline ends. The CDR3 nucleotides are TGCAGCGTTGAAGATCAGAGAGGGATTAACTATGGCTACACCTTC. It encodes CSVEDQRGINYGYTF.

This clonotype was detected a few times. The chain employs TRBV4-1 and TRBJ1-4; TRBD1 is a possible D gene (5 bases). In germline, CDR1 is MGHRA, CDR2 YSYEKL. V lost 0 bases, J lost 0 bases, and 20 bases lay in between. The length of the CDR3 is 20 residues. The CDR3 is CASSQDLAGRGPSTNEKLFF. As DNA, the CDR3 is TGCGCCAGCAGCCAAGATCTAGCAGGGAGAGGCCCTTCAACTAATGAAAAACTGTTTTTT.

The rearrangement joins TRBV24-1 to TRBJ2-5; 9 bases agree with TRBD1. The length of the CDR3 is 14 residues. Trimming cost V 3 bases and J 3 bases; bases outside gene matches: 1. CDR1 is KGHDR and CDR2 is SFDVKD in the germline V gene. The CDR3 DNA follows: TGTGCCACCAGTGATGGGGACAGGGAAGAGACCCAGTACTTC. Amino acid sequence: CATSDGDREETQYF.

This clonotype was found a few times. V gene TRBV5-1 combines with J gene TRBJ1-4; D is ambiguous. Germline loops: CDR1 SGHRS, CDR2 YFSETQ. CDR3 size: 15 residues. V was pared by 0 bases and J by 0 bases, with 6 bases between. CDR3 amino acids: CASSLVLSTNEKLFF. CDR3 sequence (DNA): TGCGCCAGCAGCTTGGTTTTATCAACTAATGAAAAACTGTTTTTT. The full variable domain, rest sourced from reference TRBV5-1 and TRBJ1-4, is KAGVTQTPRYLIKTRGQQVTLSCSPISGHRSVSWYQQTPGQGLQFLFEYFSETQRNKGNFPGRFSGRQFSNSRSEMNVSTLELGDSALYLCASSLVLSTNEKLFFGSGTQLSVL.

This clonotype was observed at least ten times. The CDR3 sequence is CASSLGSGRVNTGELFF. The CDR3 DNA reads TGTGCCAGCAGCTTAGGGTCTGGGAGGGTCAACACCGGGGAGCTGTTTTTT. V is TRBV11-2 and J is TRBJ2-2; TRBD2 matches at 7 bases. J lost 2 bases, V lost 1 base, and 7 bases had no gene match. Per germline, CDR1 SGHAT and CDR2 FQNNGV. This CDR3 has 17 residues.